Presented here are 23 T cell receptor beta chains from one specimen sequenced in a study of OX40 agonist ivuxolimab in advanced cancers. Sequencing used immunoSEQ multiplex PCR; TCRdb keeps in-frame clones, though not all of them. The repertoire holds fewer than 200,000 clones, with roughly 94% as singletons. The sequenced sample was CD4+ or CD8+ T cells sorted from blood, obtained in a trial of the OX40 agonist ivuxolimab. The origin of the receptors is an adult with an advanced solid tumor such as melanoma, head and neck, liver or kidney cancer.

In nucleotides, the CDR3 is TGCGCCAGCAGCCAAGTGGGTAGAGGCCCCTACAATGAGCAGTTCTTC. Protein: CASSQVGRGPYNEQFF. This chain links TRBV4-1 with TRBJ2-1, with D hard to call. The CDR3 is 16 residues long. CDR1 MGHRA and CDR2 YSYEKL come from the germline V gene. Trimming shortened V by 1 base and J by 2 bases, and 12 bases separated the two germline ends.

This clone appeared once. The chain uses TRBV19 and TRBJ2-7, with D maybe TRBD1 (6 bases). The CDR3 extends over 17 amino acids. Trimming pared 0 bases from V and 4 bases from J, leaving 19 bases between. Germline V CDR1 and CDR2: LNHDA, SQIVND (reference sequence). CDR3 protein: CASSIDGDPGASYEQYF. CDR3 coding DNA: TGTGCCAGTAGTATAGATGGGGACCCAGGGGCCTCTTACGAGCAGTACTTC.

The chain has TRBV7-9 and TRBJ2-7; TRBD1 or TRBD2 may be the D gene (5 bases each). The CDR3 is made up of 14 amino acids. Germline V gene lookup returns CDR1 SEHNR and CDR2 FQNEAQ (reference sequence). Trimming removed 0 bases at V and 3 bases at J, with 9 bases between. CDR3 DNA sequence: TGTGCCAGCAGCTTAGCCGGGACCGACTACGAGCAGTACTTC. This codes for CASSLAGTDYEQYF.

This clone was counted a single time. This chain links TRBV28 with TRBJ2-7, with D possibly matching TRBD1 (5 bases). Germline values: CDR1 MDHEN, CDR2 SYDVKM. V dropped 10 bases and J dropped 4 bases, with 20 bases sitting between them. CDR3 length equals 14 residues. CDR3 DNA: TGTGCCACCAGCTCGGTGGGGCCCGGGTACGAGCAGTACTTC. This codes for CATSSVGPGYEQYF.

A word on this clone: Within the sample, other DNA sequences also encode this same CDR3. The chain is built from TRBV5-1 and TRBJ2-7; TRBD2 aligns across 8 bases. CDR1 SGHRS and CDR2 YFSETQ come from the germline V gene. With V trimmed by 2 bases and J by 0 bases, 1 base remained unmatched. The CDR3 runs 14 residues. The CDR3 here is CASSFSGVSYEQYF. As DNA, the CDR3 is TGCGCCAGCAGCTTTAGCGGGGTCTCCTACGAGCAGTACTTC.

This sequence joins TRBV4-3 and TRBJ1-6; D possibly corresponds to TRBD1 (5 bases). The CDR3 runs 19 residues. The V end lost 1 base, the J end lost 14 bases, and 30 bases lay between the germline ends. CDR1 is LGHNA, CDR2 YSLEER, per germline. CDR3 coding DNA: TGCGCCAGCAGCCAAGGGGTTGGGCAGAAGCAGGGTCCTATCCACACCCTCCACTTT. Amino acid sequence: CASSQGVGQKQGPIHTLHF.

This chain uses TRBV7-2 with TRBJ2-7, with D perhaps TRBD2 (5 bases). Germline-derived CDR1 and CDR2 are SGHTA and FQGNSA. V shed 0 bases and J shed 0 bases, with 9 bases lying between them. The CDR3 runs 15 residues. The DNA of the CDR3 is TGTGCCAGCAGCTTAGCAGCGGCCGTCTCCTACGAGCAGTACTTC. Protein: CASSLAAAVSYEQYF.

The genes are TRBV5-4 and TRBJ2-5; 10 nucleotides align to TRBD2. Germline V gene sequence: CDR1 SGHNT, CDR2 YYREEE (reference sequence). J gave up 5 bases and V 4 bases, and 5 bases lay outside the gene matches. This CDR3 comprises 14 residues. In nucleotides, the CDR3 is TGTGCCAGCAGCCTAGCGGGGGTGGGGGAGACCCAGTACTTC. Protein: CASSLAGVGETQYF.

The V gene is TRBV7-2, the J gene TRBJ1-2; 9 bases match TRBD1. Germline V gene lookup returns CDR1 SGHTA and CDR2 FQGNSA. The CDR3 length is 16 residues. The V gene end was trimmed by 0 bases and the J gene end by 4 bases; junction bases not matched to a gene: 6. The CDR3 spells CASSLAEGQGLYGYTF. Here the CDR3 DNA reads TGTGCCAGCAGCTTAGCGGAGGGACAGGGTCTCTATGGCTACACCTTC. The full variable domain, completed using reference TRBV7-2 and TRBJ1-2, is GAGVSQSPSNKVTEKGKDVELRCDPISGHTALYWYRQSLGQGLEFLIYFQGNSAPDKSGLPSDRFSAERTGGSVSTLTIQRTQQEDSAVYLCASSLAEGQGLYGYTFGSGTRLTVV.

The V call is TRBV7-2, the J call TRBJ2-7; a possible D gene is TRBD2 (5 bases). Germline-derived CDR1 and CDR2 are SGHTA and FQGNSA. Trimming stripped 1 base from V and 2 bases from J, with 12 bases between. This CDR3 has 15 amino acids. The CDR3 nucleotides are TGTGCCAGCAGCTTAGTAGCCAGCGGTGCCTACGAGCAGTACTTC. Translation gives CASSLVASGAYEQYF.

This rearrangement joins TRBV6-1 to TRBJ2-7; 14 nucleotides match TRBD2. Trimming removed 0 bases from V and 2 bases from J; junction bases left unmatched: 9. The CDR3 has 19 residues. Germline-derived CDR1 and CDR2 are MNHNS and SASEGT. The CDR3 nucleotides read TGTGCCAGCAGTGAAGCCCCAGTGGGGGGACTAGCGGGGGCCTACGAGCAGTACTTC. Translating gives CASSEAPVGGLAGAYEQYF.

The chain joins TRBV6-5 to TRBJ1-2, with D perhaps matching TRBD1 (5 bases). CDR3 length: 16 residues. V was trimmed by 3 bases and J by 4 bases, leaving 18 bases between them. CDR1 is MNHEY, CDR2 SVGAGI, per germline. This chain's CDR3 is CASSYVLRGSRYGYTF. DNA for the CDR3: TGTGCCAGCAGTTATGTATTAAGGGGCTCACGCTATGGCTACACCTTC.

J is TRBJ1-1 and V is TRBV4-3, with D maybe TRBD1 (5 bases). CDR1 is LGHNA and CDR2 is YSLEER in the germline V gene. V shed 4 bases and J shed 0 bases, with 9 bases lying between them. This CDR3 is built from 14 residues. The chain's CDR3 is CASSLEQVNTEAFF. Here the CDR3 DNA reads TGCGCCAGCAGCCTAGAACAGGTGAACACTGAAGCTTTCTTT.

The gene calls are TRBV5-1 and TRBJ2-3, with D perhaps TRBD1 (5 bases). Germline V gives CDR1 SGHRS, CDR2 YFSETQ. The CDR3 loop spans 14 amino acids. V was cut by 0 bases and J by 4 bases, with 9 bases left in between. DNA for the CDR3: TGCGCCAGCAGCTTGGACAGGTCGCCAGATACGCAGTATTTT. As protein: CASSLDRSPDTQYF.

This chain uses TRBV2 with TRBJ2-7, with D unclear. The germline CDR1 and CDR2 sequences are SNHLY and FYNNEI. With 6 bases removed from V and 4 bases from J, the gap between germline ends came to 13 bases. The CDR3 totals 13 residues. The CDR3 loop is CASRSALRYEQYF. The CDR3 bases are TGTGCCAGCAGGTCGGCTTTGAGGTACGAGCAGTACTTC.

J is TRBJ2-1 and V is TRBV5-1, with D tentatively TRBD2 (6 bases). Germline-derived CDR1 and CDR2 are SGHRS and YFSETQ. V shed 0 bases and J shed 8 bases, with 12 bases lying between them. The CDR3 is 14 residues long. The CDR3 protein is CASSLGGLPHEQFF. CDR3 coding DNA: TGCGCCAGCAGCTTGGGGGGACTGCCCCATGAGCAGTTCTTC.

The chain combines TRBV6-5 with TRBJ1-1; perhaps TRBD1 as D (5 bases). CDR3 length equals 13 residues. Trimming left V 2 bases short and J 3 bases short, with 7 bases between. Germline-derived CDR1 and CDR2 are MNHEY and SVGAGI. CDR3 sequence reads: CASSYARDTEAFF. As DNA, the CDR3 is TGTGCCAGCAGTTACGCCAGGGACACTGAAGCTTTCTTT.

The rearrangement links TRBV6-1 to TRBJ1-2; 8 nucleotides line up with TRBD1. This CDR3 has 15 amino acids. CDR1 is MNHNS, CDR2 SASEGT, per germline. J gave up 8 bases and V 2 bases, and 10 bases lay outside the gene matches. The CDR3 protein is CASSESYRGEWGYTF. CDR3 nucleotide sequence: TGTGCCAGCAGTGAATCTTACAGGGGGGAGTGGGGCTACACCTTC.

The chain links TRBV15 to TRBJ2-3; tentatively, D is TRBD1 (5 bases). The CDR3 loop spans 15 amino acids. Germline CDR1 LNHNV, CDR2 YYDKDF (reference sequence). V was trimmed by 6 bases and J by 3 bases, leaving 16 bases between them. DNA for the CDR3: TGTGCCACCAGATCAGCAGGGTGGGCGACAGATACGCAGTATTTT. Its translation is CATRSAGWATDTQYF.

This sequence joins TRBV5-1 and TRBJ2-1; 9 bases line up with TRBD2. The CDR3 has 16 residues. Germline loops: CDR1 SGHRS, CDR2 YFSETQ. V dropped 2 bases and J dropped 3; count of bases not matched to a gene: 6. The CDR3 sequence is CASSLDQTSGYNEQFF. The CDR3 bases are TGCGCCAGCAGCTTAGACCAGACTAGCGGCTACAATGAGCAGTTCTTC.

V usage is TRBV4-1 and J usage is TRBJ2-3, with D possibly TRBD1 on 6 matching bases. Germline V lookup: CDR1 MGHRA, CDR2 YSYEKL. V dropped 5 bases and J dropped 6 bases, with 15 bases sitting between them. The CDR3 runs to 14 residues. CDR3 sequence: CASSFNRVDDTQYF. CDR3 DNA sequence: TGCGCCAGCAGCTTCAACAGGGTCGATGATACGCAGTATTTT.

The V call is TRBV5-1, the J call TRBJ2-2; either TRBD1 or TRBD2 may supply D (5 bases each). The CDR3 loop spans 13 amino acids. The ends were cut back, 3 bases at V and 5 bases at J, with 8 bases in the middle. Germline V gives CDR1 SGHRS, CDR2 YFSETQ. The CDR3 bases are TGCGCCAGCAGCTCCGAGGGGACCGGGGAGCTGTTTTTT. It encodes CASSSEGTGELFF.

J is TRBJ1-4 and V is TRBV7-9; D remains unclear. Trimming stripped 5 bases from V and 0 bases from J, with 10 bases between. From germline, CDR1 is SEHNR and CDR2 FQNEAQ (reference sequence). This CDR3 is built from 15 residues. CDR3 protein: CASSARQATNEKLFF. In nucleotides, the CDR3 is TGTGCCAGCAGCGCCCGACAAGCAACTAATGAAAAACTGTTTTTT.